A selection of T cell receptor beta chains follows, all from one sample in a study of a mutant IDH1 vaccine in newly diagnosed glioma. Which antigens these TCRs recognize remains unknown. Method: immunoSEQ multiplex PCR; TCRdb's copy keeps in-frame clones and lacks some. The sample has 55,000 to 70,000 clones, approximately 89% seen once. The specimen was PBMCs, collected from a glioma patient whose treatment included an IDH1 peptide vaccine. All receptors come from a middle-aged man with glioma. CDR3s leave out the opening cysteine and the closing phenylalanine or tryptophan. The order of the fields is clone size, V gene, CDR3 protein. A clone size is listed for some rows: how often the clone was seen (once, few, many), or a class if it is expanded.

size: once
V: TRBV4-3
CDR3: ASSQEGGSGANVLT

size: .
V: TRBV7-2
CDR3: ASSLYPSSYNEQF

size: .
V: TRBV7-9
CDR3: ASSSTGYETQY

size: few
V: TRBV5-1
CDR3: ASSLRGTEAF

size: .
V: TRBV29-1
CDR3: SVEVDRDFQETQY

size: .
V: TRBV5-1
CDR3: ASRLRLAGGQGNNEQF

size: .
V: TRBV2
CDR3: ASSSRRAVNSPLH

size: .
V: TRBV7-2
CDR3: ASSRTGRQETQY

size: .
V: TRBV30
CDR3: AWQGTELNQPQH

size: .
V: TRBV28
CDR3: ASIPGLTNTEAF

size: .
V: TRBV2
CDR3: ASGGQSLSTDTQY

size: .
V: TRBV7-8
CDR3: ASSLPLGYGYT

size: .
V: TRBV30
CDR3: ASTSGGGYNEQF

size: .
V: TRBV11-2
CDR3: ASSPQGGGLTVSGNTIY

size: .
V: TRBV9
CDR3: ASSARTSGAYNEQF

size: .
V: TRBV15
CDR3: ATSSGPWAGSTDTQY

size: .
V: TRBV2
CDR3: ASSDGGTSTDTQY

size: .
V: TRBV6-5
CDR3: ASSYEDRGVGETQY

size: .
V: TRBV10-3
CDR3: AISDRGVGDTIY

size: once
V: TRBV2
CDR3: ASSEMPISQETQY

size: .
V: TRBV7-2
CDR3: ASSQVNSPLH

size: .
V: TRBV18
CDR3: ASSAGQPRTEAF

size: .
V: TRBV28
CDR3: ASSRRYEQY

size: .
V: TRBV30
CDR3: AGGWVAGGRETQY

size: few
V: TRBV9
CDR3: ASTLDSHSYEQY

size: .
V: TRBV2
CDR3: ARGVRTSQSEQF

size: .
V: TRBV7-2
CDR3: ARTDCTIY

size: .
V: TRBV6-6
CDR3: ASSIMDSRNSPLH

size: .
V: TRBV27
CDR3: ASRGQGYGYT

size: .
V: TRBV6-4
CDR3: ASSDSSRVTDTQY

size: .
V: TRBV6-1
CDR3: ASTSGTIATHEQY

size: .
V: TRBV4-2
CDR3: ASSPHAGGILVSNQPQH

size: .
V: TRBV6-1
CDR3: ASSIQGAPQETQY

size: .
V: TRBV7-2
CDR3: ASSSDRGLGEKLF

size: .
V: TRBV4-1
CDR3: ASSQDRGYSNQPQH